The 21 T cell receptor beta chains in this list originate from one sample, sequenced in a study of cytomegalovirus exposure and HLA in healthy donors. The repertoire was sequenced with immunoSEQ multiplex PCR; TCRdb's copy has only in-frame clones and lacks some. Of approximately 110,000 clones detected, 70% to 90% appear once; the ten largest clones hold roughly 4%. The sample consisted of PBMCs. These receptors were collected from a woman in her late teens or twenties in good health and CMV-seropositive.

The V gene is TRBV6-5, the J gene TRBJ1-6; 7 nucleotides line up with TRBD1. Trimming at V came to 5 bases and at J to 7 bases, leaving 8 bases not matched to a gene. Germline assignment: CDR1 MNHEY and CDR2 SVGAGI. This CDR3 comprises 15 residues. CDR3 protein: CASSQTGAGNSPLHF. CDR3 bases: TGTGCCAGCAGTCAAACAGGGGCGGGAAATTCACCCCTCCACTTT.

The chain employs TRBV6-1 and TRBJ1-5; D gene unclear. This CDR3 is built from 12 residues. Germline values: CDR1 MNHNS, CDR2 SASEGT. Trimming took off 4 bases at V and 11 bases at J, with 12 bases between the two ends. CDR3 DNA sequence: TGTGCCAGCAGTGGCCAGGAGAGGGCCCAGCATTTT. Translating gives CASSGQERAQHF.

Worth noting for this clone: One junction end disagrees with the germline gene, perhaps due to a read error. The chain employs TRBV28 and TRBJ1-1; no definite D call. The germline V gene encodes CDR1 MDHEN and CDR2 SYDVKM. The CDR3 is made up of 12 amino acids. The chain's CDR3 is CASSFGRTVAFF. The CDR3 DNA reads as TGTGCCAGCAGTTTCGGGAGGACTGTAGCTTTCTTT.

This clone was recorded once. The DNA of the CDR3 is TGTGCCAGCAGCTCCTCGCAGGGAGATACGCAGTATTTT. Its translation is CASSSSQGDTQYF. V is TRBV7-3 and J is TRBJ2-3; weak D call: TRBD1 (5 bases). This CDR3 is built from 13 residues. CDR1 and CDR2 from the germline V gene are SGHTA and FQGTGA. Trimming took off 4 bases at V and 5 bases at J, with 10 bases between the two ends.

The chain couples TRBV5-6 to TRBJ2-1, with 14 bases lining up with TRBD2. The CDR3 loop spans 14 amino acids. Germline-derived CDR1 and CDR2 are SGHDT and YYEEEE. Germline trimming cut 4 bases from V and 9 bases from J; bases unmatched to any gene: 3. The CDR3 here is CASSGLAGGGEQFF. The DNA of the CDR3 is TGTGCCAGCAGCGGACTAGCGGGAGGTGGTGAGCAGTTCTTC.

The chain couples TRBV7-2 to TRBJ2-5; weak D call: TRBD1 (5 bases). The CDR3 contains 13 residues. Germline values: CDR1 SGHTA, CDR2 FQGNSA. The ends were cut back, 1 base at V and 3 bases at J, with 6 bases in the middle. The CDR3 here is CASSLGTKETQYF. As DNA, the CDR3 is TGTGCCAGCAGCTTAGGGACAAAAGAGACCCAGTACTTC.

The chain couples TRBV28 to TRBJ1-1; possibly TRBD1 for D (6 bases). Looked up from germline, CDR1 is MDHEN and CDR2 is SYDVKM. The CDR3 contains 14 residues. Between the trimmed V and J ends, which lost 2 bases and 4 bases, there was a span of 11 bases. CDR3 coding DNA: TGTGCCAGCAGTTTAGGGGGCGCGAGCACTGAAGCTTTCTTT. Translating gives CASSLGGASTEAFF. The entire variable domain, with the rest obtained from reference TRBV28 and TRBJ1-1, is as follows: DVKVTQSSRYLVKRTGEKVFLECVQDMDHENMFWYRQDPGLGLRLIYFSYDVKMKEKGDIPEGYSVSREKKERFSLILESASTNQTSMYLCASSLGGASTEAFFGQGTRLTVV.

The table lists this clone with a count of one. The rearrangement uses TRBV2 and TRBJ2-2; no definite D call. The V end lost 2 bases, the J end lost 7 bases, and 5 bases lay between the germline ends. The CDR3 consists of 12 residues. Germline-derived CDR1 and CDR2 are SNHLY and FYNNEI. The CDR3 coding sequence is TGTGCCAGCAGTGAATTTATCGGGGAGCTGTTTTTT. Its translation: CASSEFIGELFF.

The gene calls are TRBV9 and TRBJ2-4; TRBD2 agrees at 10 bases. Germline assignment: CDR1 SGDLS and CDR2 YYNGEE. The CDR3 loop spans 20 amino acids. V lost 4 bases, J lost 0 bases, and 16 bases stayed unmatched. The CDR3 spells CASSPRPGTSAAIAKNIQYF. CDR3 in DNA: TGTGCCAGCAGCCCCCGACCGGGGACTAGCGCCGCCATAGCCAAAAACATTCAGTACTTC.

The chain uses TRBV7-6 and TRBJ2-1, with TRBD2 as a possible D gene (6 bases). The germline CDR1 and CDR2 sequences are SGHVS and FNYEAQ. Deletions cut 1 base from V and 0 bases from J, with 13 bases between. The CDR3 covers 17 residues. The CDR3 sequence is CASSLVGGAHSYNEQFF. In DNA form, the CDR3 reads TGTGCCAGCAGCTTAGTCGGAGGGGCGCACTCCTACAATGAGCAGTTCTTC.

The J gene is TRBJ1-6, the V gene TRBV28; 7 nucleotides align to TRBD1. CDR1 and CDR2 from the germline V gene are MDHEN and SYDVKM. The ends lost 4 bases at V and 9 bases at J; junction bases unmatched: 12. This CDR3 spans 16 amino acids. The CDR3 DNA sequence: TGTGCCAGCAGTTCTCCGACAGGGCTATATTTTTCACCCCTCCACTTT. Translation gives CASSSPTGLYFSPLHF.

The chain employs TRBV30 and TRBJ2-1; TRBD2 matches at 7 bases. V lost 6 bases and J lost 0; bases outside the gene matches: 5. The CDR3 covers 14 residues. The V gene's germline CDR1 is GTSNPN and CDR2 SVGIG (reference sequence). CDR3 coding DNA: TGTGCCTGCGGCGGGGGAATCTCCTACAATGAGCAGTTCTTC. Residues: CACGGGISYNEQFF. The full variable domain, its missing parts supplied by reference TRBV30 and TRBJ2-1, is SQTIHQWPATLVQPVGSPLSLECTVEGTSNPNLYWYRQAAGRGLQLLFYSVGIGQISSEVPQNLSASRPQDRQFILSSKKLLLSDSGFYLCACGGGISYNEQFFGPGTRLTVL.

This chain joins TRBV10-1 and TRBJ2-1, with 9 nucleotides matching TRBD2. From germline, CDR1 is WNHNN and CDR2 SYGVQD (reference sequence). This CDR3 is 14 amino acids long. V lost 5 bases to trimming and J lost 4 bases; unmatched junction nucleotides: 3. Written as DNA, the CDR3 is TGCGCCAGCAGTCGGAGCGGGAGGTACAATGAGCAGTTCTTC. The encoded protein is CASSRSGRYNEQFF.

The CDR3 here is CASSNQGLNQPQHF. CDR3 DNA sequence: TGTGCCAGTAGTAATCAGGGACTCAATCAGCCCCAGCATTTT. This sequence joins TRBV19 and TRBJ1-5; weak D call: TRBD1 (5 bases). Germline V gene lookup returns CDR1 LNHDA and CDR2 SQIVND (reference sequence). Deletions cut 4 bases from V and 3 bases from J, with 10 bases between. The CDR3 has 14 residues.

This clone was observed once. The rearrangement links TRBV29-1 to TRBJ1-2; D perhaps matches TRBD1 (5 bases). The V end lost 0 bases, the J end lost 4 bases, and 15 bases lay between the germline ends. The germline V gene encodes CDR1 SQVTM and CDR2 ANQGSEA. This CDR3 is 15 amino acids long. The CDR3 reads CSVEEGGRGSYGYTF. CDR3 nucleotide sequence: TGCAGCGTTGAAGAAGGTGGAAGGGGTAGCTATGGCTACACCTTC.

This chain connects TRBV5-1 to TRBJ2-2, with TRBD2 identical over 7 bases. The length of the CDR3 is 15 residues. Per germline, CDR1 SGHRS and CDR2 YFSETQ. V shed 4 bases, J shed 0 bases, and the junction held 3 bases outside the gene matches. Here the CDR3 DNA reads TGCGCCAGCAGCCTCCTAGCGGCGAACACCGGGGAGCTGTTTTTT. This codes for CASSLLAANTGELFF.

This clone was seen just once. V usage is TRBV30 and J usage is TRBJ2-7; 9 bases fit TRBD2. V was clipped by 1 base and J by 3 bases; unmatched bases: 16. From germline, CDR1 is GTSNPN and CDR2 SVGIG (reference sequence). The CDR3 is made up of 18 amino acids. CDR3 in amino acids: CAWSARGWREGPGYEQYF. The CDR3, as DNA: TGTGCCTGGAGTGCCAGAGGGTGGCGGGAGGGCCCGGGCTACGAGCAGTACTTC.

The chain links TRBV4-1 to TRBJ1-4; 12 nucleotides line up with TRBD1. Unmatched junction bases numbered 17, after V lost 2 bases and J lost 7 bases. The CDR3 has 20 amino acids. CDR1 MGHRA and CDR2 YSYEKL come from the germline V gene. The CDR3 reads CASSQPPVGDRGRVREKLFF. The CDR3 DNA reads as TGCGCCAGCAGCCAACCCCCCGTGGGGGACAGGGGGCGCGTACGTGAAAAACTGTTTTTT.

The chain uses TRBV4-1 and TRBJ2-3; possibly TRBD1 for D (5 bases). The CDR3 consists of 15 residues. Trimming took off 4 bases at V and 4 bases at J, with 15 bases between the two ends. Germline V gene data show CDR1 as MGHRA and CDR2 as YSYEKL. Here the CDR3 DNA reads TGCGCCAGCAGCCGGGCGGTGACAGCCCCAGATACGCAGTATTTT. Protein: CASSRAVTAPDTQYF.

This rearrangement joins TRBV30 to TRBJ2-5; D is uncertain. Germline values: CDR1 GTSNPN, CDR2 SVGIG (reference sequence). Between the trimmed V and J ends, which lost 0 bases and 7 bases, there was a span of 9 bases. This CDR3 is built from 12 residues. For the CDR3, the DNA is TGTGCCTGGAGTGTACCCTCGGGGACCCAGTACTTC. Its protein is CAWSVPSGTQYF.

CDR3 coding DNA: TGTGCCAGCAGTTACTGGCCAAACCCCGCTTACGAGCAGTACTTC. Translated, it gives CASSYWPNPAYEQYF. The chain combines TRBV6-5 with TRBJ2-7; D gene uncertain. The CDR3 loop spans 15 amino acids. Germline CDR1 MNHEY, CDR2 SVGAGI. The V end lost 1 base, the J end lost 4 bases, and 14 bases lay between the germline ends.